The 3 T cell receptor beta chains reported below all come from one sample, sequenced in a study of T-cell reconstitution after alpha-beta-depleted transplantation in children. Unique molecular identifiers tagged the TCRbeta library. One entry per CDR3 protein, called by TCRdb with MiXCR from the PCR reads. The sample includes around 960,000 distinct CDR3 sequences, roughly 29% of them seen just once. The sample consisted of PBMCs, mostly from graft donor cells, taken 360 days after TCRalphabeta/CD19-depleted stem cell transplant. The receptor source for this set is a boy under two years old who had a stem cell transplant for SCID, so the T cells may come from the graft donor.

The J gene is TRBJ2-7, the V gene TRBV12-3 or TRBV12-4; D is unresolved. CDR3 length: 14 residues. Trimming took off 5 bases at V and 0 bases at J, with 11 bases between the two ends. The CDR3 DNA reads TGTGCCAGCAGTAAGACGGAGTTCTCCTACGAGCAGTACTTC. Amino acid sequence: CASSKTEFSYEQYF.

There are a few counts of this clonotype. The genes are TRBV12-3 or TRBV12-4 and TRBJ2-5; possible D gene TRBD2, 5 bases. The CDR3 sequence is 14 residues long. The V end was cut by 6 bases, the J end by 2 bases, with 13 bases between. CDR3 region: CASSRWTEQETQYF. Here the CDR3 DNA reads TGTGCCAGCAGCCGATGGACTGAACAAGAGACCCAGTACTTC.

The chain carries TRBV29-1 and TRBJ2-1; D unclear. Per germline, CDR1 SQVTM and CDR2 ANQGSEA. The CDR3 contains 13 residues. Trimming stripped 4 bases from V and 6 bases from J, with 13 bases between. The CDR3 DNA sequence: TGCAGCGTTGCGAAGCTCGTCTTCAATGAGCAGTTCTTC. Its protein is CSVAKLVFNEQFF.